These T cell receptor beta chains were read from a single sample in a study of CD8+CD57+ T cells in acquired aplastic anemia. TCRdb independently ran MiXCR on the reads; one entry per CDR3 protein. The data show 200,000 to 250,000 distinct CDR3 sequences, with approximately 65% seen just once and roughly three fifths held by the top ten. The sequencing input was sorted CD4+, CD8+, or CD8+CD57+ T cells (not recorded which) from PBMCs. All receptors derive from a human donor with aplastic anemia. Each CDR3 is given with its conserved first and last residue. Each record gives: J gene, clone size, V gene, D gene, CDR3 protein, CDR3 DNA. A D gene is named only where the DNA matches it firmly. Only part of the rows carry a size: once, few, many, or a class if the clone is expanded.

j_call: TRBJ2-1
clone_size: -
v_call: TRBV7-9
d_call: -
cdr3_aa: CASSEELGWDEQFF
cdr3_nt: TGTGCCAGCAGCGAAGAACTGGGGTGGGATGAGCAGTTCTTC

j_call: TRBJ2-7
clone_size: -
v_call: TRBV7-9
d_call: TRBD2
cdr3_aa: CASSPLGSGSANEQYF
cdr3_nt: TGTGCCAGCAGCCCACTTGGTAGCGGGAGTGCCAACGAGCAGTACTTC

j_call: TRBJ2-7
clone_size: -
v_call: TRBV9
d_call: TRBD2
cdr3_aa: CASLRASGSSPIYEQYF
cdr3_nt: TGTGCCAGCTTGAGGGCTAGCGGGAGCTCCCCAATCTACGAGCAGTACTTC

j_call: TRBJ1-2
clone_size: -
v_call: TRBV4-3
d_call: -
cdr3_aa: CASSPNQGSYGYTF
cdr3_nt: TGCGCCAGCAGCCCGAATCAGGGATCCTATGGCTACACCTTC

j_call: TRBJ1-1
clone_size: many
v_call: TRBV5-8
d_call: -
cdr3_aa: CASSLSLGNTEAFF
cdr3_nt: TGTGCCAGCAGCTTATCTTTGGGGAACACAGAAGCTTTCTTT

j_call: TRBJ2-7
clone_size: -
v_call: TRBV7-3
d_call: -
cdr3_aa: CASSPSDILIREQYF
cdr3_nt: TGTGCCAGCAGCCCAAGCGACATCTTGATTCGGGAGCAGTACTTC

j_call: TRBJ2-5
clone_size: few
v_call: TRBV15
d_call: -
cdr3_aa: CATSKFGGRETQYF
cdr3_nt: TGTGCCACCAGCAAATTCGGGGGTCGAGAGACCCAGTACTTC

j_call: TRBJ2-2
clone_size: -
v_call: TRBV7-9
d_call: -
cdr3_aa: CASSLRANTGELFF
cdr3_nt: TGTGCCAGCAGCTTAAGGGCGAACACCGGGGAGCTGTTTTTT

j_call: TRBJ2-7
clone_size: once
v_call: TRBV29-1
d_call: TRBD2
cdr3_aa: CSVGGKVGGAYEQYF
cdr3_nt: TGCAGCGTTGGAGGCAAAGTGGGGGGGGCCTACGAGCAGTACTTC

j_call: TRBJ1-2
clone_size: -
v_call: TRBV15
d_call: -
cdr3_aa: CATSRGGQLYGYTF
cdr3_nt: TGTGCCACCAGCAGAGGTGGACAGCTCTATGGCTACACCTTC

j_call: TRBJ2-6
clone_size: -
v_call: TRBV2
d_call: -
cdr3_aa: CASRPESSGANVLTF
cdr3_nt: TGTGCCAGCAGGCCCGAGAGCTCTGGGGCCAACGTCCTGACTTTC

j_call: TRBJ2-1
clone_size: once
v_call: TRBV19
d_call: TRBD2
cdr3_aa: CATRLAGDNEQFF
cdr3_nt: TGTGCCACGAGACTAGCAGGCGACAATGAGCAGTTCTTC

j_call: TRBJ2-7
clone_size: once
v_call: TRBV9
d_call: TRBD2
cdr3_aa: CASSVGLAVSAGQYF
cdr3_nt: TGTGCCAGCAGCGTAGGACTAGCGGTCTCTGCGGGGCAGTACTTC

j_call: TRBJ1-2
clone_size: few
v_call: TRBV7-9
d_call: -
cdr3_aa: CASSSGSPVRYGYTF
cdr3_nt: TGTGCCAGCAGCTCGGGCTCCCCGGTTCGGTATGGCTACACCTTC

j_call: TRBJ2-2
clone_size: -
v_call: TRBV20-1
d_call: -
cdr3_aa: CSAPGSGGELFF
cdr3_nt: TGCAGTGCCCCAGGGAGCGGCGGGGAGCTGTTTTTT

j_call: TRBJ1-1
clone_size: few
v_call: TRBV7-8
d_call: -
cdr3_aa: CASSPGMNTEAFF
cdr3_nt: TGTGCCAGCAGCCCCGGCATGAACACTGAAGCTTTCTTT

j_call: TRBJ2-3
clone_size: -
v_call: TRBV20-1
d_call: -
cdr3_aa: CSAKISGDMQYF
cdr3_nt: TGCAGTGCAAAAATCTCAGGAGATATGCAGTATTTT

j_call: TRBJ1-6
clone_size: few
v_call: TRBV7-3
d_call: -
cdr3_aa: CASSSRTRGGSPLHF
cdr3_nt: TGTGCCAGCAGCTCCCGGACGCGGGGAGGTTCACCCCTCCACTTT

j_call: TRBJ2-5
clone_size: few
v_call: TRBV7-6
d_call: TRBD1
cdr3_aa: CASSPYRTGVQETQYF
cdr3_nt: TGTGCCAGCAGCCCCTACCGGACAGGGGTGCAAGAGACCCAGTACTTC

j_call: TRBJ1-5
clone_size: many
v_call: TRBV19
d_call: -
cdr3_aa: CASRVGWGPSNQPQHF
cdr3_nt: TGTGCCAGTAGGGTAGGTTGGGGTCCCAGCAATCAGCCCCAGCATTTT

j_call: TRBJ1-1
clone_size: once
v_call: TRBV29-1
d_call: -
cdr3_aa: CSVVGPNTEAFF
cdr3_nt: TGCAGCGTTGTAGGTCCGAACACTGAAGCTTTCTTT

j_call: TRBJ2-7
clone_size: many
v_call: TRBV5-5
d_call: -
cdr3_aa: CASRLQGRPYEQYF
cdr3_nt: TGTGCCAGCCGGCTACAGGGACGCCCCTACGAGCAGTACTTC

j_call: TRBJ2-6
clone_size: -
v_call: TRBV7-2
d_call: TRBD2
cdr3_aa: CASSLRPGLAGHSGANVLTF
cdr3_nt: TGTGCCAGCAGCCTTCGGCCTGGACTAGCGGGACACTCTGGGGCCAACGTCCTGACTTTC

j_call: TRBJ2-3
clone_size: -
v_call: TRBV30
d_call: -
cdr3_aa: CAWSTGQGTDTQYF
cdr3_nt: TGTGCCTGGAGTACAGGTCAGGGCACAGATACGCAGTATTTT

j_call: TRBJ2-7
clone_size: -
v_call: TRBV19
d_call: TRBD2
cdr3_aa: CASSSGLAGGSSSYEQYF
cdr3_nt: TGTGCCAGTAGTTCGGGACTAGCGGGAGGAAGTAGCTCCTACGAGCAGTACTTC

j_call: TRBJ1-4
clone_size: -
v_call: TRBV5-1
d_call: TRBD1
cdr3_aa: CASSNNRGVDEKLFF
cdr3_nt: TGCGCCAGCTCTAATAACAGGGGGGTTGATGAAAAACTGTTTTTT

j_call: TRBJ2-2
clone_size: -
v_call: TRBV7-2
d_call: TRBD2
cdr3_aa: CASSLGSGAFGELFF
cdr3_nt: TGTGCCAGCAGCTTAGGTAGCGGGGCTTTCGGGGAGCTGTTTTTT

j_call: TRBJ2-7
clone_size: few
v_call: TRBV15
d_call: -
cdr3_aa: CATSRDLRHVPYEQYF
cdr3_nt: TGTGCCACCAGCAGAGATCTCCGACACGTACCCTACGAGCAGTACTTC

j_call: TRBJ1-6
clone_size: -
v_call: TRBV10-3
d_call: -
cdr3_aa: CAISAGGSSPLHF
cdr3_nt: TGTGCCATCAGTGCGGGGGGGTCCTCACCCCTCCACTTT

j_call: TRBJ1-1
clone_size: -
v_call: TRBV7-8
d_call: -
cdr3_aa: CASSLTAVNTEAFF
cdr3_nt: TGTGCCAGCAGCTTAACGGCCGTGAACACTGAAGCTTTCTTT

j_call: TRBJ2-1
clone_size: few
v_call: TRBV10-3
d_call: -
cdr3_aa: CAISDPTTYNEQFF
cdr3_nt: TGTGCCATCAGTGACCCTACAACCTACAATGAGCAGTTCTTT

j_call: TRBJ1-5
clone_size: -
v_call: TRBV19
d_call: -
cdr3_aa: CASSINRNQPQHF
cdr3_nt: TGTGCCAGTAGTATAAACCGCAATCAGCCCCAGCATTTT

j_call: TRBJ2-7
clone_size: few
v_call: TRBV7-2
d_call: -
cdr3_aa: CASTQTRYEQYF
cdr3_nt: TGTGCCAGCACCCAAACCCGATACGAGCAGTACTTC

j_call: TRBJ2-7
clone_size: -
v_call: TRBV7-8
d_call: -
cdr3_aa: CASSSLDYEQYF
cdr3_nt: TGTGCCAGCAGCTCTTTGGACTACGAGCAGTACTTT

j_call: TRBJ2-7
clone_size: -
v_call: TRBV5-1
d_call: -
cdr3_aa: CASSVQGSPYEQYF
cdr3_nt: TGCGCCAGCAGCGTACAGGGATCCCCCTACGAGCAGTACTTC

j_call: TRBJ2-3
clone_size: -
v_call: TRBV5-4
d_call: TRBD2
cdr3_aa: CASSPRTSGGATDTQYF
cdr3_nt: TGTGCCAGCAGCCCTCGGACTAGCGGGGGAGCCACAGATACGCAGTATTTT

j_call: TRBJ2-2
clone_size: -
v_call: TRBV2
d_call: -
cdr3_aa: CASRNPSPTGELFF
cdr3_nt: TGTGCCAGCAGGAACCCATCGCCCACCGGGGAGCTGTTTTTT

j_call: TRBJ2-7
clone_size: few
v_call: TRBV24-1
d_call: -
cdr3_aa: CATSDPDIPYEQYF
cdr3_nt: TGTGCCACCAGTGATCCTGACATCCCCTACGAGCAGTACTTC

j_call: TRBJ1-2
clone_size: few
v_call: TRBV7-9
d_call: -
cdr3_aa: CASSSDGWGYTF
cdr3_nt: TGTGCCAGCAGCTCAGATGGATGGGGCTACACCTTC

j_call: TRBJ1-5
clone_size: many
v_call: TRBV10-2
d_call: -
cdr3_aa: CASSELGGNQPQHF
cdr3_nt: TGCGCCAGCAGTGAGCTGGGAGGCAATCAGCCCCAGCATTTT

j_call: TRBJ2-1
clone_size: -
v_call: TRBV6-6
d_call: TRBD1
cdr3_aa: CASSGTGGLSSYNEQLF
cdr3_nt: TGTGCCAGCAGCGGCACAGGGGGCCTAAGCTCCTACAATGAGCAGCTCTTC

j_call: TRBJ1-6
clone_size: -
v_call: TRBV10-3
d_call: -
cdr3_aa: CAITGGVNSPLHF
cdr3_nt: TGTGCCATCACGGGAGGGGTCAATTCACCCCTCCACTTT

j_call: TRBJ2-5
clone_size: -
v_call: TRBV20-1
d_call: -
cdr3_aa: CSARGGEETQYF
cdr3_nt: TGCAGCGCTAGAGGGGGAGAAGAGACCCAGTACTTC

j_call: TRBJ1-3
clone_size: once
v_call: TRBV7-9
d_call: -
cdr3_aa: CASSSRRNTIYF
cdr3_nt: TGTGCCAGCAGCTCCCGAAGAAACACCATATATTTT

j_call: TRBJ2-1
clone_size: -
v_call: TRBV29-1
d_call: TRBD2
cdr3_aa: CSVEPGLAGGSYNEQFF
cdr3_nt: TGCAGCGTTGAACCGGGACTAGCGGGAGGCTCCTACAATGAGCAGTTCTTC

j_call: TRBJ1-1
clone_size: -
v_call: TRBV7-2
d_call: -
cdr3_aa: CASSFMGDTEAFF
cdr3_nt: TGTGCCAGCAGCTTTATGGGGGACACTGAAGCTTTCTTT

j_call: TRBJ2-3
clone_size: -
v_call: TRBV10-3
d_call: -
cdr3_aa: CAISEASLSQYF
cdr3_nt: TGTGCCATCAGTGAGGCCTCCCTTTCGCAGTATTTT

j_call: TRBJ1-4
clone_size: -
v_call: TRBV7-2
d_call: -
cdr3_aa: CASSLVGRVHANEKLFF
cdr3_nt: TGTGCCAGCAGCTTAGTAGGCAGGGTGCATGCTAATGAAAAACTGTTCTTT

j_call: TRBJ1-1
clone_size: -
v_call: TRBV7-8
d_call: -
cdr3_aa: CASSFLRDGNTEAFF
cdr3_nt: TGTGCCAGCAGCTTTTTACGGGACGGGAACACTGAAGCTTTCTTT

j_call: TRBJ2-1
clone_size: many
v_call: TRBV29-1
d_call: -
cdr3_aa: CSVRNSAFSYNEQFF
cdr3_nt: TGCAGCGTTCGCAATAGCGCGTTCTCCTACAATGAGCAGTTCTTC

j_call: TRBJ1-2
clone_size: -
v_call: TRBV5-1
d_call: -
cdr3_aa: CASSLAGGLGGGYTF
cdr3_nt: TGCGCCAGCAGCTTGGCCGGAGGCTTGGGGGGTGGCTACACCTTC

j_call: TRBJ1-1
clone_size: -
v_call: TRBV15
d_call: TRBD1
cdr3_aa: CATSRVDRGNTEAFF
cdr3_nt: TGTGCCACCAGCAGAGTTGACAGGGGGAACACTGAAGCTTTCTTT

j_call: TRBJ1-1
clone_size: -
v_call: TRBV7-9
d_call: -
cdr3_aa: CANSLSLNTEAFF
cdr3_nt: TGTGCCAACAGCTTATCACTGAACACTGAAGCTTTCTTT

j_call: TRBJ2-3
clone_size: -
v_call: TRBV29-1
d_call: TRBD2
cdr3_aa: CSVFGLAGGSTDTQYF
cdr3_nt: TGCAGCGTTTTCGGACTAGCGGGGGGTTCCACAGATACGCAGTATTTT

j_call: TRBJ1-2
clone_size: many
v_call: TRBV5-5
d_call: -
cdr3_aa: CASSLDSYGYTF
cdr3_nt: TGTGCCAGCAGTCTGGACAGTTATGGCTACACCTTC

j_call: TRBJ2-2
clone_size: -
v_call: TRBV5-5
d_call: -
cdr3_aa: CASSLRRTLHTGELFF
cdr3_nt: TGTGCCAGCAGCTTAAGAAGAACCCTTCACACCGGGGAGCTGTTTTTT

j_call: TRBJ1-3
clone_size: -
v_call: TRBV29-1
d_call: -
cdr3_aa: CSVASISGNTIYF
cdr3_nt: TGCAGCGTTGCCAGTATCTCTGGAAACACCATATATTTT

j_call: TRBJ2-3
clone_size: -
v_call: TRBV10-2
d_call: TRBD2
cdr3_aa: CASSESVLAGIQADTQYF
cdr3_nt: TGCGCCAGCAGTGAGTCTGTCCTAGCGGGTATACAGGCAGATACGCAGTATTTT

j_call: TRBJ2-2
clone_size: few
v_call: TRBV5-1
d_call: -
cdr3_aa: CASSPPRGTGELFF
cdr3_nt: TGCGCCAGCAGCCCCCCGAGGGGCACCGGGGAGCTGTTTTTT

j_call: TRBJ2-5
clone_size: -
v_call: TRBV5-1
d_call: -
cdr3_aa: CASRHEETQYF
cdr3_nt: TGCGCCAGCAGACACGAAGAGACCCAGTACTTC